Listed below are T cell receptor beta chains from one sample, sequenced in a study of response to subunit inactivated influenza vaccine. TCRdb ran MiXCR on the RT-PCR reads and lists one entry per CDR3 protein. The sample holds over 450,000 distinct CDR3 sequences, 10% to 15% seen once. The specimen was PBMCs from blood, collected roughly 47 days after vaccination. Receptors originate from a middle-aged man who received an inactivated influenza vaccine. The CDR3 runs from the conserved cysteine through the conserved F or W. D genes are given only for firm matches. Clone size, where shown, is once, few, many, or a class for clones that have expanded.

v_call: TRBV4-3; clone_size: NA; j_call: TRBJ2-1; d_call: NA; cdr3_nt: TGCGCCAGCAGCCAAGATTCGGGGCACAATGAGCAGTTCTTC; cdr3_aa: CASSQDSGHNEQFF
v_call: TRBV20-1; clone_size: many; j_call: TRBJ1-1; d_call: TRBD1; cdr3_nt: TGCAGTGCTAGAAACGGACAGGGCGGGACTGAAGCTTTCTTT; cdr3_aa: CSARNGQGGTEAFF
v_call: TRBV6-5; clone_size: many; j_call: TRBJ2-1; d_call: NA; cdr3_nt: TGTGCCAGCAGTTACATTCAGCGAATCAATGAGCAGTTCTTC; cdr3_aa: CASSYIQRINEQFF
v_call: TRBV7-9; clone_size: few; j_call: TRBJ2-7; d_call: NA; cdr3_nt: TGTGCCAGCAGTGATCGGGTGGCCTACGAGCAGTACTTC; cdr3_aa: CASSDRVAYEQYF
v_call: TRBV15; clone_size: few; j_call: TRBJ1-1; d_call: NA; cdr3_nt: TGTGCCACCAGCCCCGCAGGGAACACTGAAGCTTTCTTT; cdr3_aa: CATSPAGNTEAFF
v_call: TRBV7-2; clone_size: many; j_call: TRBJ2-7; d_call: NA; cdr3_nt: TGTGCCAGCAGCTCCCCGAGCTCCTACGAGCAGTACTTC; cdr3_aa: CASSSPSSYEQYF
v_call: TRBV3-1; clone_size: many; j_call: TRBJ2-7; d_call: NA; cdr3_nt: TGTGCCAGCAGCCAAGGTACAGGACCCTACGAGCAGTACTTC; cdr3_aa: CASSQGTGPYEQYF
v_call: TRBV9; clone_size: NA; j_call: TRBJ1-1; d_call: NA; cdr3_nt: TGTGCCAGCAGCCCGTGGGGGACCCGGAACACTGAAGCTTTCTTT; cdr3_aa: CASSPWGTRNTEAFF
v_call: TRBV25-1; clone_size: few; j_call: TRBJ1-4; d_call: NA; cdr3_nt: TGTGCCAGCAGTGAATTGAACACCCCGGCGGGAAAACTGTTTTTT; cdr3_aa: CASSELNTPAGKLFF
v_call: TRBV7-9; clone_size: few; j_call: TRBJ2-5; d_call: NA; cdr3_nt: TGTGCCAGCAGCCCGCCCCCGGGGATGGAGACCCAGTACTTC; cdr3_aa: CASSPPPGMETQYF
v_call: TRBV28; clone_size: NA; j_call: TRBJ2-1; d_call: NA; cdr3_nt: TGTGCCAGCAGTTCCTCTCCGGGTGGACAGTTCTTC; cdr3_aa: CASSSSPGGQFF
v_call: TRBV20-1; clone_size: NA; j_call: TRBJ2-7; d_call: TRBD2; cdr3_nt: TGCAGTGCTGGACTAGCGGGGGCCTACGAGCAGTACTTC; cdr3_aa: CSAGLAGAYEQYF
v_call: TRBV23-1; clone_size: NA; j_call: TRBJ2-3; d_call: TRBD1; cdr3_nt: TGCGCCAGCAGTCAATCGGTGCCAAGGGACAGGGGAACAGATACGCAGTATTTT; cdr3_aa: CASSQSVPRDRGTDTQYF
v_call: TRBV29-1; clone_size: NA; j_call: TRBJ1-1; d_call: NA; cdr3_nt: TGCAGCGTTGGAGAGGTTGAAGCTTTCTTT; cdr3_aa: CSVGEVEAFF
v_call: TRBV12-3/TRBV12-4; clone_size: few; j_call: TRBJ2-7; d_call: TRBD2; cdr3_nt: TGTGCCAGCAGTTTGCGGGGGATCTACGAGCAGTACTTC; cdr3_aa: CASSLRGIYEQYF
v_call: TRBV12-3/TRBV12-4; clone_size: many; j_call: TRBJ1-3; d_call: NA; cdr3_nt: TGTGCCAGCAGCCAAGATTACACCATATATTTT; cdr3_aa: CASSQDYTIYF
v_call: TRBV28; clone_size: NA; j_call: TRBJ2-1; d_call: TRBD2; cdr3_nt: TGTGCCAGCCGAGCGGGAGGGTCCGGTGAGCAGTTCTTC; cdr3_aa: CASRAGGSGEQFF
v_call: TRBV6-5; clone_size: few; j_call: TRBJ2-7; d_call: TRBD1; cdr3_nt: TGTGCCAGCAGTTTGTCCACAGGGGCCGACGAGCAGTACTTC; cdr3_aa: CASSLSTGADEQYF
v_call: TRBV7-9; clone_size: NA; j_call: TRBJ1-2; d_call: NA; cdr3_nt: TGTGCCAGCAGCTTAGCGGCGTCTGGAGCTAACTATGGCTACACCTTC; cdr3_aa: CASSLAASGANYGYTF
v_call: TRBV10-3; clone_size: many; j_call: TRBJ1-5; d_call: NA; cdr3_nt: TGTGCCTGCCAGGCCCCCAATCAGCCCCAGCATTTT; cdr3_aa: CACQAPNQPQHF
v_call: TRBV7-9; clone_size: NA; j_call: TRBJ2-3; d_call: TRBD1; cdr3_nt: TGTGCCAGCAGCAAACAGGGGGATACGCAGTATTTT; cdr3_aa: CASSKQGDTQYF
v_call: TRBV7-9; clone_size: few; j_call: TRBJ1-2; d_call: NA; cdr3_nt: TGTGCCAGCAGCTTAGTCGGGACGGAGAAAAGAGGGGGCTACACCTTC; cdr3_aa: CASSLVGTEKRGGYTF
v_call: TRBV24-1; clone_size: few; j_call: TRBJ2-1; d_call: TRBD2; cdr3_nt: TGTGCCACCAGTGATTTGAGCTCTAGCGGGAAAAATGAGCAGTTCTTC; cdr3_aa: CATSDLSSSGKNEQFF
v_call: TRBV6-9; clone_size: few; j_call: TRBJ2-3; d_call: TRBD2; cdr3_nt: TGTGCCAGCAGTAACCAGGGAGGGTCTCTTCGGCAAAAAACAGATACGCAGTATTTT; cdr3_aa: CASSNQGGSLRQKTDTQYF
v_call: TRBV5-1; clone_size: NA; j_call: TRBJ1-2; d_call: TRBD1; cdr3_nt: TGCGCCAGCAGCTTCCTAGGACAGGGTACAAATGGCTACACCTTC; cdr3_aa: CASSFLGQGTNGYTF
v_call: TRBV10-3; clone_size: few; j_call: TRBJ2-5; d_call: NA; cdr3_nt: TGTGCCATCAGTGAGCCACAGGGCGGGAAGACCCAGTACTTC; cdr3_aa: CAISEPQGGKTQYF
v_call: TRBV6-2/TRBV6-3; clone_size: NA; j_call: TRBJ2-1; d_call: TRBD2; cdr3_nt: TGTGCCAGCACCCCCGGTCCACTAGCGGGGGGATACAATGAGCAGTTCTTC; cdr3_aa: CASTPGPLAGGYNEQFF
v_call: TRBV6-2/TRBV6-3; clone_size: few; j_call: TRBJ1-6; d_call: TRBD1; cdr3_nt: TGTGCCAGCGGGACAGATGGTTCACCCCTCCACTTT; cdr3_aa: CASGTDGSPLHF
v_call: TRBV27; clone_size: NA; j_call: TRBJ1-4; d_call: TRBD1; cdr3_nt: TGTGCCAGCAGTTACAGGGGGCGTGAAAAACTGTTTTTT; cdr3_aa: CASSYRGREKLFF
v_call: TRBV12-3/TRBV12-4; clone_size: NA; j_call: TRBJ2-2; d_call: NA; cdr3_nt: TGTGCCAGCATAAGGACAGCCGGCTCCGGGGAGCTGTTTTTT; cdr3_aa: CASIRTAGSGELFF
v_call: TRBV7-2; clone_size: few; j_call: TRBJ2-6; d_call: NA; cdr3_nt: TGTGCCAGCACCCCAGGGGCTGGGGCCAACGTCCTGACTTTC; cdr3_aa: CASTPGAGANVLTF
v_call: TRBV6-1; clone_size: NA; j_call: TRBJ2-7; d_call: NA; cdr3_nt: TGTGCCAGCAAAGCCCCGGCCTCCTACGAGCAGTACTTC; cdr3_aa: CASKAPASYEQYF
v_call: TRBV5-1; clone_size: few; j_call: TRBJ2-1; d_call: NA; cdr3_nt: TGCGCCAGCAGCTTGGACCCATCCTACAATGAGCAGTTCTTC; cdr3_aa: CASSLDPSYNEQFF
v_call: TRBV11-2; clone_size: NA; j_call: TRBJ2-2; d_call: NA; cdr3_nt: TGTGCCAGCAGCTTAGACCCTCTAAAGACCGGGGAGCTGTTTTTT; cdr3_aa: CASSLDPLKTGELFF
v_call: TRBV5-1; clone_size: few; j_call: TRBJ2-3; d_call: NA; cdr3_nt: TGCGCCAGCAGCGACACGTCTTTAGATACGCAGTATTTT; cdr3_aa: CASSDTSLDTQYF
v_call: TRBV7-9; clone_size: many; j_call: TRBJ2-1; d_call: NA; cdr3_nt: TGTGCCAGCAGCCGGGACTTTAGCTCCTACAATGAGCAGTTCTTC; cdr3_aa: CASSRDFSSYNEQFF
v_call: TRBV5-1; clone_size: few; j_call: TRBJ2-7; d_call: TRBD1; cdr3_nt: TGCGCCAGCAGCCCCGGACAGGGTTGGGAGCAGTACTTC; cdr3_aa: CASSPGQGWEQYF
v_call: TRBV7-2; clone_size: few; j_call: TRBJ2-5; d_call: NA; cdr3_nt: TGTGCCAGCAGCTTATATCCGGTCCAAGAGACCCAGTACTTC; cdr3_aa: CASSLYPVQETQYF
v_call: TRBV10-1; clone_size: many; j_call: TRBJ2-2; d_call: TRBD2; cdr3_nt: TGCGCCAGCAGTTCCGGTAGCGGGGCCGGGGAGCTGTTTTTT; cdr3_aa: CASSSGSGAGELFF
v_call: TRBV6-2/TRBV6-3; clone_size: few; j_call: TRBJ2-3; d_call: NA; cdr3_nt: TGTGCCAGCAGTTACTCTGTACCACTAGCAGATACGCAGTATTTT; cdr3_aa: CASSYSVPLADTQYF
v_call: TRBV20-1; clone_size: many; j_call: TRBJ2-7; d_call: NA; cdr3_nt: TGCAGTGCTAGATGGGCACAGCGGCGCTACGAGCAGTACTTC; cdr3_aa: CSARWAQRRYEQYF
v_call: TRBV27; clone_size: few; j_call: TRBJ2-1; d_call: NA; cdr3_nt: TGTGCCAGCAGTTTATCCCTTAGCTCCTACAATGAGCAGTTCTTC; cdr3_aa: CASSLSLSSYNEQFF
v_call: TRBV5-1; clone_size: NA; j_call: TRBJ2-1; d_call: NA; cdr3_nt: TGCGCCAGCAGCTCGCCCTCGTTTAGCTCCTACAATGAGCAGTTCTTC; cdr3_aa: CASSSPSFSSYNEQFF
v_call: TRBV7-2; clone_size: few; j_call: TRBJ2-7; d_call: NA; cdr3_nt: TGTGCCAGCAGCTTCGAATACGAGCAGTACTTC; cdr3_aa: CASSFEYEQYF
v_call: TRBV20-1; clone_size: NA; j_call: TRBJ2-7; d_call: TRBD2; cdr3_nt: TGCAGTGCGTTCATGCCAGCGGGGGCCTACGAGCAGTACTTC; cdr3_aa: CSAFMPAGAYEQYF